What follows describes a single TCR beta chain. The PCR used 60 Vbeta and 13 Jbeta primers. Data came from immunoSEQ multiplex PCR; TCRdb stores just in-frame clones and leaves some out. The profile shows around 150,000 clones, roughly four fifths of them singletons. The data derive from a study of cytomegalovirus exposure and HLA in healthy donors. What was sequenced was PBMCs. This sequence was found in a man aged 50-59 years in good health and CMV-seropositive.

The CDR3 is CASIRGDAATEAFF. In DNA, the CDR3 is TGTGCCAGCATACGGGGGGACGCGGCGACTGAAGCTTTCTTT. The V gene is TRBV6-1, the J gene TRBJ1-1, with D perhaps TRBD1 (5 bases). Trimming pared 7 bases from V and 5 bases from J, leaving 17 bases between. There are 14 residues in the CDR3. CDR1 and CDR2 from the germline V gene are MNHNS and SASEGT.